A single sample is the source of the 2 T cell receptor beta chains below, sequenced in a study of blood T cell repertoires in COVID-19. Some clones are missing from TCRdb's copy, which holds only in-frame ones; the method was immunoSEQ multiplex PCR. The sample holds 200,000 to 250,000 clones, about 90% seen once. Sequenced: peripheral blood. These receptors were taken from a man younger than 45 with COVID-19, enrolled during active disease.

The J gene is TRBJ2-5, the V gene TRBV6-2 or TRBV6-3, with a possible D match to TRBD2 (5 bases). V was clipped by 2 bases and J by 4 bases, with 14 bases between them. Germline lookup yields CDR1 MNHEY and CDR2 SVGEGT. This CDR3 has 15 amino acids. CDR3 coding DNA: TGTGCCAGCAGTTACGACGACGGCGGGTTAGAGACCCAGTACTTC. Translation: CASSYDDGGLETQYF.

The V call is TRBV6-5, the J call TRBJ2-7, with 7 positions matching TRBD1. This CDR3 contains 13 residues. Looked up from germline, CDR1 is MNHEY and CDR2 is SVGAGI. Germline trimming cut 8 bases from V and 3 bases from J; bases unmatched to any gene: 7. The CDR3 DNA is TGTGCCAGCCTGACAGGGTTACTCTACGAGCAGTACTTC. Its protein product is CASLTGLLYEQYF.